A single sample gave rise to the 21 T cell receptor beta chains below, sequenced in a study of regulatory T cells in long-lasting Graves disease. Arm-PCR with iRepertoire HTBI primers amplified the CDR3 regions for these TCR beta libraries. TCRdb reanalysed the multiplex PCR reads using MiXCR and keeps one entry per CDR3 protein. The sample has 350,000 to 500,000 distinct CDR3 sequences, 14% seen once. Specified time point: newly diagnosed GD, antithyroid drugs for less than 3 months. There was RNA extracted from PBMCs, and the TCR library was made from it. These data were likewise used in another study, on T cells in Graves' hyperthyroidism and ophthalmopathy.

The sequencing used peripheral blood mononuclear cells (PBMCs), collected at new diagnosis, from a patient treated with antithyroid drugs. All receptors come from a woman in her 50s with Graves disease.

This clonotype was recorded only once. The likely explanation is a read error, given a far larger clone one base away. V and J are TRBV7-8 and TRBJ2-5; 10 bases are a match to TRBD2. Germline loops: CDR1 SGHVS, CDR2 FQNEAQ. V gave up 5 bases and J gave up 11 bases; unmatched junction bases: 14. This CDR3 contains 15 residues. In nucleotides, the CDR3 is TGTGCCAGCAGCCCGGGGACTAGCGATATCAATGAGCAGTACTTC. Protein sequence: CASSPGTSDINEQYF.

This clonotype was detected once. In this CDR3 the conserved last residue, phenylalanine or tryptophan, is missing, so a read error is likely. As DNA, the CDR3 is TGTGCCAGCAGCTTCCAGGGGTCCCAAGAGACCCAGTACTGC. It encodes CASSFQGSQETQYC. The rearrangement uses TRBV7-9 and TRBJ2-5; D may be TRBD1 (6 bases). Trimming took 3 bases from V and 1 from J, leaving 9 bases between them. CDR3 length: 14 amino acids. Germline values: CDR1 SEHNR, CDR2 FQNEAQ (reference sequence).

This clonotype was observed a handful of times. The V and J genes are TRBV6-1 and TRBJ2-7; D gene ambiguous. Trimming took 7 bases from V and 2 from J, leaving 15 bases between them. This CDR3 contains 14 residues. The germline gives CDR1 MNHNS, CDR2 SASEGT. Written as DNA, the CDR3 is TGTGCCAGCATGTTCGAGGCCCACCCCTACGAGCAGTACTTC. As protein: CASMFEAHPYEQYF.

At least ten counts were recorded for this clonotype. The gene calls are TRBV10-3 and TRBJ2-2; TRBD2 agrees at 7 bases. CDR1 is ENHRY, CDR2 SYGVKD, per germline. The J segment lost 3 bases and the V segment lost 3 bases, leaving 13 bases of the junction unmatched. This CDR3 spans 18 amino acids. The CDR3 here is CAISDLGGTRTHTGELFF. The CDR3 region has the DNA TGTGCCATCAGTGACCTCGGGGGGACCCGGACTCACACCGGGGAGCTGTTTTTT.

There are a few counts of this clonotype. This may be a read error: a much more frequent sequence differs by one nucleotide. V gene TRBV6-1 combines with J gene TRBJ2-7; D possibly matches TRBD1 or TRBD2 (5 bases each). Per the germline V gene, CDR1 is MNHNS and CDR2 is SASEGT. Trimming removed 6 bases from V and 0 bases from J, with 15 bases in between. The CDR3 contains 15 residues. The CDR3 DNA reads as TGTGCCAGCAGATGGGACGAGAGAATCTCCTACGAGCAGTACTTC. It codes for CASRWDERISYEQYF.

CDR3 coding DNA: TGTGCCAGCAGCCCGGGGGGACTCTCGCCCGGGGAGCTGTTTTTT. Protein: CASSPGGLSPGELFF. The chain couples TRBV7-3 to TRBJ2-2, with 7 bases aligning to TRBD2. The CDR3 extends over 15 amino acids. Germline V CDR1 and CDR2: SGHTA, FQGTGA. Unmatched junction bases numbered 9, after V lost 5 bases and J lost 6 bases.

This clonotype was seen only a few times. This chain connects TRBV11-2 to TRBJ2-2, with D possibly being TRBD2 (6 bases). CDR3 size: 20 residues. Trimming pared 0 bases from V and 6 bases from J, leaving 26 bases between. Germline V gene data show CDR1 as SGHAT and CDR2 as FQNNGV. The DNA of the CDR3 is TGTGCCAGCAGCTTAGAAGCTCCGGAGGTTCGACTAGATTTTTCCGGGGAGCTGTTTTTT. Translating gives CASSLEAPEVRLDFSGELFF. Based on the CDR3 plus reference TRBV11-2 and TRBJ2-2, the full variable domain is EAGVAQSPRYKIIEKRQSVAFWCNPISGHATLYWYQQILGQGPKLLIQFQNNGVVDDSQLPKDRFSAERLKGVDSTLKIQPAKLEDSAVYLCASSLEAPEVRLDFSGELFFGEGSRLTVL.

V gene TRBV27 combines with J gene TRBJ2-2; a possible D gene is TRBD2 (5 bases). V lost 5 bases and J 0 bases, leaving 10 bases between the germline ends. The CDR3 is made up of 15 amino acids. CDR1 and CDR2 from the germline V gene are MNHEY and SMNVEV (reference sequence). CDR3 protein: CASSQNGANTGELFF. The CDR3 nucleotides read TGTGCCAGCAGTCAGAACGGGGCGAACACCGGGGAGCTGTTTTTT.

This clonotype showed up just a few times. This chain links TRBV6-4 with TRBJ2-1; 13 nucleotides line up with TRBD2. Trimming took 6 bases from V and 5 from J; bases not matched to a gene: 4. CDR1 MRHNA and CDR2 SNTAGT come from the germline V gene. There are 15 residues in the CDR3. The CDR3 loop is CASSELAGGDNEQFF. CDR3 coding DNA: TGTGCCAGCAGCGAACTAGCGGGAGGGGACAATGAGCAGTTCTTC.

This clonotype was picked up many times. The CDR3 protein is CASSLSSGRENTGELFF. DNA for the CDR3: TGTGCCAGCAGTTTGTCTAGCGGGAGAGAGAACACCGGGGAGCTGTTTTTT. The V gene is TRBV28, the J gene TRBJ2-2; 10 bases are a match to TRBD2. The CDR3 is made up of 17 amino acids. V was clipped by 3 bases and J by 1 base; unmatched bases: 5. From germline, CDR1 is MDHEN and CDR2 SYDVKM.

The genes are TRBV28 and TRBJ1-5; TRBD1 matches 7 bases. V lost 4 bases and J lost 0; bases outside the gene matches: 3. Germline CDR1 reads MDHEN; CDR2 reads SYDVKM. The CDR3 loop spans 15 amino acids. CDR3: CASSSTGISNQPQHF. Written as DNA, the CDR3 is TGTGCCAGCAGTTCGACAGGGATTAGCAATCAGCCCCAGCATTTT. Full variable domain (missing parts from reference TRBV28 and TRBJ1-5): DVKVTQSSRYLVKRTGEKVFLECVQDMDHENMFWYRQDPGLGLRLIYFSYDVKMKEKGDIPEGYSVSREKKERFSLILESASTNQTSMYLCASSSTGISNQPQHFGDGTRLSIL.

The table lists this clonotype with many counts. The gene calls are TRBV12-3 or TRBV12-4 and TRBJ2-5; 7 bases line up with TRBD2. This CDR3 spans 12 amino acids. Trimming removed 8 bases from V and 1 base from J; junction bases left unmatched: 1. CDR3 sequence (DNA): TGTGCCAGCGGGAGGGCCCAAGAGACCCAGTACTTC. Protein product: CASGRAQETQYF.

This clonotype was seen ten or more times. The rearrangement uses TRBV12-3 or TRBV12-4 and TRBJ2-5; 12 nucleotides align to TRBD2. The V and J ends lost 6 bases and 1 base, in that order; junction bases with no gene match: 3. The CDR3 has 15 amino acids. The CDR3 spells CASRLAGGPQETQYF. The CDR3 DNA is TGTGCCAGCAGGCTAGCGGGAGGGCCCCAAGAGACCCAGTACTTC.

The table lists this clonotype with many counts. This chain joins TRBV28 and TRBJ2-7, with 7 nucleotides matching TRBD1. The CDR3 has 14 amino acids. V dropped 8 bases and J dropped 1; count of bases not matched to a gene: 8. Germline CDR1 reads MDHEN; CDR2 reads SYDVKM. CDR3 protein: CASRWDSTSYEQYF. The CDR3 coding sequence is TGTGCCAGCCGATGGGACAGTACATCCTACGAGCAGTACTTC.

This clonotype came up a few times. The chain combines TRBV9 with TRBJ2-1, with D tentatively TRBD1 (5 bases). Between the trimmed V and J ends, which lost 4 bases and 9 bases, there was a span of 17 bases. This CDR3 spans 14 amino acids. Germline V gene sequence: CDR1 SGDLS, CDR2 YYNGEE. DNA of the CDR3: TGTGCCAGCAGCCCATCCTCCTTAGGGGTTGAGCAGTTCTTC. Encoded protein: CASSPSSLGVEQFF.

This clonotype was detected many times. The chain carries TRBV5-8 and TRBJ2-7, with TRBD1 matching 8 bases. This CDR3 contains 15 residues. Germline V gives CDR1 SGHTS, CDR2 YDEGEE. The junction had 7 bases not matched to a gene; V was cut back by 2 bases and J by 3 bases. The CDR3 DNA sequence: TGTGCCAGCAGCTTTAATCAGGGGGCAATCTACGAGCAGTACTTC. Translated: CASSFNQGAIYEQYF.

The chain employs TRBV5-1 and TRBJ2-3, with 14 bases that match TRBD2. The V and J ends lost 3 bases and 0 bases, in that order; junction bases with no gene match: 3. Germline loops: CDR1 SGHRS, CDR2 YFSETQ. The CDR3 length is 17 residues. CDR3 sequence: CASSSGLAGDSTDTQYF. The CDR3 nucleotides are TGCGCCAGCAGCTCGGGACTAGCGGGGGACAGCACAGATACGCAGTATTTT.

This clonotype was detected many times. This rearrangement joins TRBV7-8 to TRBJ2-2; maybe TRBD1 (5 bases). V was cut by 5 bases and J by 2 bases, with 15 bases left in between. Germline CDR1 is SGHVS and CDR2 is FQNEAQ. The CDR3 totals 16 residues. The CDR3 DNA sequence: TGTGCCAGCAGCCTTTTTGGGGCGCCCAACACCGGGGAGCTGTTTTTT. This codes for CASSLFGAPNTGELFF. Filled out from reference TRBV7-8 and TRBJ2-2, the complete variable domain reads GAGVSQSPRYKVAKRGQDVALRCDPISGHVSLFWYQQALGQGPEFLTYFQNEAQLDKSGLPSDRFFAERPEGSVSTLKIQRTQQEDSAVYLCASSLFGAPNTGELFFGEGSRLTVL.

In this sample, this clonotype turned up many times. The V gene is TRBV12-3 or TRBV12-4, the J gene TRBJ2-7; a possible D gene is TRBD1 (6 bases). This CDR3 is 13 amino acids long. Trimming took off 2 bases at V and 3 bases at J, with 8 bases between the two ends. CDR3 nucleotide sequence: TGTGCCAGCAGTTTACGCAGGGGCTACGAGCAGTACTTC. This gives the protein CASSLRRGYEQYF.

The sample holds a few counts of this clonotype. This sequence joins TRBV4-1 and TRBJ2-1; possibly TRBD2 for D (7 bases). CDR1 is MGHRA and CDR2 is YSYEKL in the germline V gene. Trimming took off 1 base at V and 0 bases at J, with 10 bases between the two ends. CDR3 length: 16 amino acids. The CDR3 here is CASSQVAGASYNEQFF. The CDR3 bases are TGCGCCAGCAGCCAAGTGGCGGGGGCCTCCTACAATGAGCAGTTCTTC.

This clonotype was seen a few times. The CDR3 sequence is CASSTSAGSNEKLFF. The DNA for the CDR3 is TGTGCCAGCAGCACCTCCGCAGGGTCTAATGAAAAACTGTTTTTT. The chain carries TRBV6-1 and TRBJ1-4, with D tentatively TRBD1 (5 bases). Germline V lookup: CDR1 MNHNS, CDR2 SASEGT. This CDR3 is built from 15 residues. V lost 6 bases and J lost 3, with 14 bases in between.